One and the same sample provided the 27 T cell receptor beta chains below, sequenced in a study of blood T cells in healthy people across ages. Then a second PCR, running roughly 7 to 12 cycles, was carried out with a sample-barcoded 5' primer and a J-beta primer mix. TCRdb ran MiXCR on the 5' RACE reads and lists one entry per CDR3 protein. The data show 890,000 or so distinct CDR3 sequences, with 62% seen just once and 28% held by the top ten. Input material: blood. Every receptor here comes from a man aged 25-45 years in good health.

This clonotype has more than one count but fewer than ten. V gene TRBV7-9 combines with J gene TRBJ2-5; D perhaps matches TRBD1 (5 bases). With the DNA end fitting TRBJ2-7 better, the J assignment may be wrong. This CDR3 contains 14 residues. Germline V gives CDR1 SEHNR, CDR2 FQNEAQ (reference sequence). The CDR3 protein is CASSLAPRVYEQYF. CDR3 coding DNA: TGTGCCAGCAGCTTAGCTCCCAGGGTATACGAGCAGTACTTC.

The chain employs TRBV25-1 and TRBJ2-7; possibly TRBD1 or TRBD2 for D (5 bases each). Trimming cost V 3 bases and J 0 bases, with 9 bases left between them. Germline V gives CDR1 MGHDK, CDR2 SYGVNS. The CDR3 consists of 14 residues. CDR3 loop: CASSEWDGSYEQYF. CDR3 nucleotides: TGTGCCAGCAGTGAGTGGGACGGCTCCTACGAGCAGTACTTC.

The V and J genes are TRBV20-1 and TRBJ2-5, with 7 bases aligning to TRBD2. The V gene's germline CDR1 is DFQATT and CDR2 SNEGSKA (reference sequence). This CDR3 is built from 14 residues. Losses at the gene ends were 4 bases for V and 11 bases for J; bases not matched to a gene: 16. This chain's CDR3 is CSANLLRGSGEQYF. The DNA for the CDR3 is TGCAGTGCTAATTTGCTGCGGGGGTCGGGTGAGCAGTACTTC.

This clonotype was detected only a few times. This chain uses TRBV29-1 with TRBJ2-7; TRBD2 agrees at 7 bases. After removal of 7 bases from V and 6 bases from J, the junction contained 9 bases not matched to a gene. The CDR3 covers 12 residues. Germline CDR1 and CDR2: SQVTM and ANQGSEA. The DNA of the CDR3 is TGCAGCGGGGGGGGAGGGTTGGCCGAGCAGTACTTC. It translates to CSGGGGLAEQYF.

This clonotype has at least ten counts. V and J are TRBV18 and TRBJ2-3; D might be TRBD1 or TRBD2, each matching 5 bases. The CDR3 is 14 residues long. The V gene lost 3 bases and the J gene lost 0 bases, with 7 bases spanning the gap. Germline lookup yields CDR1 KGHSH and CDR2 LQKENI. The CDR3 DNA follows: TGTGCCAGCTCACCCCGGGACAGCACAGATACGCAGTATTTT. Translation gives CASSPRDSTDTQYF. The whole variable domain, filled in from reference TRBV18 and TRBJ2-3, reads NAGVMQNPRHLVRRRGQEARLRCSPMKGHSHVYWYRQLPEEGLKFMVYLQKENIIDESGMPKERFSAEFPKEGPSILRIQQVVRGDSAAYFCASSPRDSTDTQYFGPGTRLTVL.

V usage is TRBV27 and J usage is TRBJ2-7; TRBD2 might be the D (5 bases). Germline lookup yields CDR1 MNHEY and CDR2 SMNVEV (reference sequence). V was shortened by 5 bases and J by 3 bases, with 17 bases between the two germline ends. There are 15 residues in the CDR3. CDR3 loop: CASSQRAQNVYEQYF. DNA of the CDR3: TGTGCCAGCAGTCAGAGGGCCCAGAACGTCTACGAGCAGTACTTC.

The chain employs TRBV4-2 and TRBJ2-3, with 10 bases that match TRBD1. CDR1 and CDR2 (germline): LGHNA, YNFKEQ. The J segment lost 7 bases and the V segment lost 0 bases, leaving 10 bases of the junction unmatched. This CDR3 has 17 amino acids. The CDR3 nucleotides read TGTGCCAGCAGCCAAGATTCCGAGGGACAGGGGTCGAATACGCAGTATTTT. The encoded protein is CASSQDSEGQGSNTQYF.

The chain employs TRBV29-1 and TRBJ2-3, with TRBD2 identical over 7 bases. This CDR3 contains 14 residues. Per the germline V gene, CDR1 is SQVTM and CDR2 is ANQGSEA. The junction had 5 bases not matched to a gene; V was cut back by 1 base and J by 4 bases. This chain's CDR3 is CSVEVGGSSDTQYF. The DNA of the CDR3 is TGCAGCGTTGAAGTGGGGGGGAGTTCAGATACGCAGTATTTT.

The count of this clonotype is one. CDR3 amino acids: CATRSTGSETQYF. CDR3 bases: TGTGCCACTCGATCGACAGGGTCAGAGACCCAGTACTTC. The V call is TRBV3-1, the J call TRBJ2-5; 7 nucleotides align to TRBD1. Per germline, CDR1 LGHDT and CDR2 YNNKEL (reference sequence). CDR3 length: 13 residues. J gave up 4 bases and V 10 bases, and 9 bases lay outside the gene matches.

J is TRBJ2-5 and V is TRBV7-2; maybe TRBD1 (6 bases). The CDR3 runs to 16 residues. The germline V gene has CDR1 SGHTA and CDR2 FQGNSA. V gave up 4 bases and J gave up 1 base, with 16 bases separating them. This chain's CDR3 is CASSSLGGGLQETQYF. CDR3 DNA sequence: TGTGCCAGCAGCTCCCTTGGGGGCGGCCTCCAAGAGACCCAGTACTTC.

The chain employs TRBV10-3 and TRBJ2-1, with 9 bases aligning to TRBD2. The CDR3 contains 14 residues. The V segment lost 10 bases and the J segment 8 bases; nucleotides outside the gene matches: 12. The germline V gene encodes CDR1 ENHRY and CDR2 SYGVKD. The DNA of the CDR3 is TGTGCCAGCGTAGCCGGGCGGGGGGGCGATGAGCAGTTCTTC. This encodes CASVAGRGGDEQFF.

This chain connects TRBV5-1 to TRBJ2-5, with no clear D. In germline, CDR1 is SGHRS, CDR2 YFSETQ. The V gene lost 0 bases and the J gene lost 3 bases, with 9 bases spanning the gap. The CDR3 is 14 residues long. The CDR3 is CASSLETGKETQYF. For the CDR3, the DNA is TGCGCCAGCAGCTTGGAGACTGGGAAAGAGACCCAGTACTTC.

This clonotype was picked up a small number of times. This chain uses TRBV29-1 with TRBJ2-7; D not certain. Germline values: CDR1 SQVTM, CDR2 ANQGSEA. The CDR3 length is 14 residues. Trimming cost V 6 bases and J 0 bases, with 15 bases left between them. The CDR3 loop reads CSVGDLGDSYEQYF. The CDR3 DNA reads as TGCAGCGTAGGAGATCTGGGCGACTCCTACGAGCAGTACTTC.

This chain's CDR3 is CASSQDGIGRYSNQPQHF. The CDR3 nucleotides are TGTGCCAGCAGCCAAGATGGCATTGGGCGTTATAGCAATCAGCCCCAGCATTTT. The J gene is TRBJ1-5, the V gene TRBV4-2; D gene uncertain. The germline CDR1 and CDR2 sequences are LGHNA and YNFKEQ. With 0 bases removed from V and 0 bases from J, the gap between germline ends came to 15 bases. The CDR3 has 18 residues.

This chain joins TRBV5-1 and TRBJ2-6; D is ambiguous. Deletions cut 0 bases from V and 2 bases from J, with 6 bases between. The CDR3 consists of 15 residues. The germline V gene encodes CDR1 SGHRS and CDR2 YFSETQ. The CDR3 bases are TGCGCCAGCAGCTTGGCGTCAACTGGGGCCAACGTCCTGACTTTC. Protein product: CASSLASTGANVLTF.

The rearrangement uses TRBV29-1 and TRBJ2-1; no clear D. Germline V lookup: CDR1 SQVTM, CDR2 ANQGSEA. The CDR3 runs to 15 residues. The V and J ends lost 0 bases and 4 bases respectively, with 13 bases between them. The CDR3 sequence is CSVEDLTSRYNEQFF. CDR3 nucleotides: TGCAGCGTTGAAGATCTCACCTCTAGGTACAATGAGCAGTTCTTC.

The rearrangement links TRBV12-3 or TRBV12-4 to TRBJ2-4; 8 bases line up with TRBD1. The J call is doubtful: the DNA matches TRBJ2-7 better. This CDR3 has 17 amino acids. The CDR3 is CASIVTRREDRVYEQYF. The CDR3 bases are TGTGCCAGCATCGTCACCAGGCGTGAGGACAGGGTCTACGAGCAGTACTTC.

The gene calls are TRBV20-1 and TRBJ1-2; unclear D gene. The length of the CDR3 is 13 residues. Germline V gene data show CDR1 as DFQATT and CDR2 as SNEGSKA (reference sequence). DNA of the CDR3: TGCGGTGTAAGACCAGGACGACGCTATGGCTACACCTTC. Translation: CGVRPGRRYGYTF.

The CDR3: CASSRQGLWQYF. The CDR3 DNA reads as TGTGCCAGCAGCCGACAGGGTTTATGGCAGTACTTC. The rearrangement uses TRBV14 and TRBJ2-5; 7 nucleotides align to TRBD1. The CDR3 loop spans 12 amino acids. Germline-derived CDR1 and CDR2 are SGHDN and FVKESK. V gave up 4 bases and J gave up 11 bases; unmatched junction bases: 7.

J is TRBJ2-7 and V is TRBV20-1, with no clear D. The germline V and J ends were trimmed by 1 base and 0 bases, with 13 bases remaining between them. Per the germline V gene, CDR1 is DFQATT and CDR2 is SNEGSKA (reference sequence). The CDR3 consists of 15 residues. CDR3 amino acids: CSARALEPSSYEQYF. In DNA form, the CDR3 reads TGCAGTGCTAGAGCTTTGGAACCGAGCTCCTACGAGCAGTACTTC.

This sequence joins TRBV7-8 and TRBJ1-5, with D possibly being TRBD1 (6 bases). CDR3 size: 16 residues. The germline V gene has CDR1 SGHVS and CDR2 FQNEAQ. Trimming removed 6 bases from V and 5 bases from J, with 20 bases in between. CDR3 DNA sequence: TGTGCCAGCAGACCTAGCGCGGGGGGCAGGGATCAGCCCCAGCATTTT. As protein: CASRPSAGGRDQPQHF.

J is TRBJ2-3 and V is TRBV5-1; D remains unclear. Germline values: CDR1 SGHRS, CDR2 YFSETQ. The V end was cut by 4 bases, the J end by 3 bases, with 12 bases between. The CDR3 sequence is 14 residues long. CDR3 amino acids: CASSPGSPTDTQYF. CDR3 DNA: TGCGCCAGCAGCCCTGGGTCACCAACAGATACGCAGTATTTT.

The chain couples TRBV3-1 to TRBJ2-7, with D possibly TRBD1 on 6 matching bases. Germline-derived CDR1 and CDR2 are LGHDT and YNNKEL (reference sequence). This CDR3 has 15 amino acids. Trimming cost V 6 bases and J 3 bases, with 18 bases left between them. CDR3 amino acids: CASRIRGRDLYEQYF. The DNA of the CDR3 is TGTGCCAGCAGAATCAGGGGAAGAGACCTCTACGAGCAGTACTTC.

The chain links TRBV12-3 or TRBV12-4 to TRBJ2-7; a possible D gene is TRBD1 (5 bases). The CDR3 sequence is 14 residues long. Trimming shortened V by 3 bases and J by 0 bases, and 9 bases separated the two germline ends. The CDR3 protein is CASSFWGLSYEQYF. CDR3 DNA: TGTGCCAGCAGTTTCTGGGGCCTCTCCTACGAGCAGTACTTC.

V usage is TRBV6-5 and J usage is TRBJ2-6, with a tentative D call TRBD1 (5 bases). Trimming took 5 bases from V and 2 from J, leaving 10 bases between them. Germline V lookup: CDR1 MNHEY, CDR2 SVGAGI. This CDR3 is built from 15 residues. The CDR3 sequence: CASSPSTAGANVLTF. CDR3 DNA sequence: TGTGCCAGCAGTCCGTCGACAGCTGGGGCCAACGTCCTGACTTTC.

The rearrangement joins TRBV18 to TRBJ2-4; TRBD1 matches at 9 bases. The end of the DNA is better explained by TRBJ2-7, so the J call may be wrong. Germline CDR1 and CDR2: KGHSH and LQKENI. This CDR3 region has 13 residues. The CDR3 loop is CASSVQGAHEQYF. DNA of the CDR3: TGTGCCAGCTCGGTACAGGGGGCCCACGAGCAGTACTTC.

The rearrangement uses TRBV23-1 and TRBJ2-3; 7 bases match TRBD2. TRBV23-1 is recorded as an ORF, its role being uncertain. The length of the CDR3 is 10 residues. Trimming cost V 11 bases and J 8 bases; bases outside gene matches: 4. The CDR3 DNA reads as TGCGCCCTGGGGGAGGGTACGCAGTATTTT. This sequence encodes CALGEGTQYF.